Only a few counts were recorded for the clone carrying this TCR beta chain. No antigen is known for it. Next came a second PCR, run for about 7 to 12 cycles, which used a sample-barcoded 5' primer along with a J-beta primer mix. Each CDR3 protein gets one entry after TCRdb re-called the 5' RACE reads with MiXCR. The sample yields around 1,500,000 distinct CDR3 sequences, 28% seen once. The CDR3 sequence is 14 residues long. In germline, CDR1 is ENHRY, CDR2 SYGVKD. With 4 bases removed from V and 2 bases from J, the gap between germline ends came to 10 bases. The data stem from a study of blood T cells in healthy people across ages. Broader study findings: Naive T cell percentage strongly correlated with TCR beta diversity. Fewer expanded clones and more diversity marked long-lived versus aged donors. The study regarded diversity estimates from one million T cells as underestimates.

This receptor was identified in a woman aged 25 to 39 in good health. This chain links TRBV10-3 with TRBJ2-3, with D perhaps matching TRBD1 or TRBD2 (5 bases each). Material: blood. The CDR3 DNA follows: TGTGCCATCAGTGGGGACCTATTCACAGATACGCAGTATTTT. This gives the protein CAISGDLFTDTQYF.